The 32 T cell receptor beta chains reported below all come from one sample, sequenced in a study of human T cells and chemical hapten exposure. In TCRdb, the RACE reads were re-called with MiXCR into one record per CDR3 protein. The sample lists some 91,000 distinct CDR3 sequences; 27% were seen once. Time point in this sample: patch test 3, about 24 weeks after DPC sensitization. Sample treatment: therapeutic diphenylcyclopropenone sensitization with weekly scalp DPC. This specimen was whole blood, taken in connection with sensitization to the hapten diphenylcyclopropenone (DPC). Source of these receptors: a man aged 35-49 years with alopecia areata. Some clones in this sample may be carry-over from other donors' samples.

The rearrangement links TRBV10-3 to TRBJ2-5; 10 bases map to TRBD2. Germline CDR1 and CDR2: ENHRY and SYGVKD. The CDR3 is 13 residues long. V shed 9 bases, J shed 4 bases, and the junction held 5 bases outside the gene matches. CDR3 DNA: TGTGCCATGGGGGCTAGCGGGAGAGAGACCCAGTACTTC. It yields the protein CAMGASGRETQYF.

This chain links TRBV9 with TRBJ2-1; the match to TRBD2 covers 8 bases. Germline CDR1 SGDLS, CDR2 YYNGEE. The CDR3 loop spans 16 amino acids. V shed 4 bases and J 5 bases; nucleotides not matched to a gene: 11. CDR3 nucleotides: TGTGCCAGCAGCTCGAGGGTAGCGGGACTTGACAATGAGCAGTTCTTC. Protein product: CASSSRVAGLDNEQFF.

The rearrangement links TRBV7-6 to TRBJ2-7; D may be TRBD1 or TRBD2 (5 bases each). The CDR3 extends over 14 amino acids. From germline, CDR1 is SGHVS and CDR2 FNYEAQ. The ends were cut back, 4 bases at V and 6 bases at J, with 16 bases in the middle. DNA of the CDR3: TGTGCCAGCAGCTCTACAGGCTTCGGGACCGAGCAGTACTTC. Translated: CASSSTGFGTEQYF.

This clonotype has a handful of counts. The CDR3 here is CRRGGSSTDTQYF. The CDR3 DNA reads as TGCAGGAGGGGTGGCAGTAGCACAGATACGCAGTATTTT. The chain uses TRBV20-1 and TRBJ2-3; perhaps D is TRBD1 or TRBD2 (5 bases each). Germline CDR1 DFQATT, CDR2 SNEGSKA (reference sequence). This CDR3 has 13 amino acids.

Sample share makes this clonotype medium-sized. The J gene is TRBJ2-6, the V gene TRBV7-2; no clear D. V shed 2 bases and J shed 2 bases, with 4 bases lying between them. CDR3 size: 14 residues. Germline V gene data show CDR1 as SGHTA and CDR2 as FQGNSA. The CDR3 region has the DNA TGTGCCAGCAGCTTAATGACTGGGGCCAACGTCCTGACTTTC. It is translated as CASSLMTGANVLTF.

Only a few counts were recorded for this clonotype. The genes are TRBV20-1 and TRBJ2-7; no reliable D call. Trimming shortened V by 2 bases and J by 5 bases, and 7 bases separated the two germline ends. Germline-derived CDR1 and CDR2 are DFQATT and SNEGSKA (reference sequence). This CDR3 has 11 amino acids. The CDR3 protein is CSARSSDEQYF. For the CDR3, the DNA is TGCAGTGCTAGAAGCTCGGACGAGCAGTACTTC.

This clonotype was detected a few times. The chain employs TRBV27 and TRBJ1-1, with TRBD1 as a possible D gene (6 bases). V was clipped by 6 bases and J by 2 bases, with 10 bases between them. Germline CDR1 and CDR2: MNHEY and SMNVEV (reference sequence). CDR3 length: 13 amino acids. The CDR3, as DNA: TGTGCCAGCAGGGAACAGGGAAACACTGAAGCTTTCTTT. It is translated as CASREQGNTEAFF.

In this sample, this clonotype turned up a few times. The rearrangement uses TRBV28 and TRBJ2-1; perhaps TRBD2 as D (6 bases). This CDR3 has 17 amino acids. The germline V gene encodes CDR1 MDHEN and CDR2 SYDVKM. V shed 6 bases and J shed 0 bases, with 18 bases lying between them. In DNA form, the CDR3 reads TGTGCCAGCAGCCAAACCCCGGGAGCCGTCTCCTACAATGAGCAGTTCTTC. It codes for CASSQTPGAVSYNEQFF.

This clonotype was seen a few times. This chain joins TRBV28 and TRBJ1-5; 8 bases map to TRBD1. CDR3 length: 15 residues. V dropped 3 bases and J dropped 4; count of bases not matched to a gene: 5. Germline CDR1 and CDR2: MDHEN and SYDVKM. DNA of the CDR3: TGTGCCAGCAGTTTGGAATGGACAGGGAATCAGCCCCAGCATTTT. Translated: CASSLEWTGNQPQHF.

This clonotype was observed a handful of times. This chain connects TRBV6-5 to TRBJ2-1; D gene unclear. Germline V CDR1 and CDR2: MNHEY, SVGAGI. Deletions cut 6 bases from V and 10 bases from J, with 10 bases between. CDR3 length: 11 amino acids. CDR3 amino acids: CASSRYPEQFF. As DNA, the CDR3 is TGTGCCAGCAGCCGATATCCCGAGCAGTTCTTC.

This clonotype was seen ten or more times. The chain is built from TRBV20-1 and TRBJ2-5, with D maybe TRBD2 (6 bases). Trimming took off 1 base at V and 5 bases at J, with 14 bases between the two ends. The germline V gene has CDR1 DFQATT and CDR2 SNEGSKA (reference sequence). The CDR3 consists of 14 residues. CDR3 amino acids: CSARVGLSVETQYF. CDR3 in DNA: TGCAGTGCTAGAGTAGGACTATCAGTGGAGACCCAGTACTTC.

This clonotype was observed a few times. The genes are TRBV10-3 and TRBJ1-1; tentatively, D is TRBD1 (6 bases). Germline V lookup: CDR1 ENHRY, CDR2 SYGVKD. There are 13 residues in the CDR3. Trimming took off 0 bases at V and 10 bases at J, with 12 bases between the two ends. Here the CDR3 DNA reads TGTGCCATCAGTGAGTCTGGGGGGCTATCAGCTTTCTTT. This codes for CAISESGGLSAFF.

The chain recombines TRBV6-6 with TRBJ1-1; D unresolved. This CDR3 has 14 amino acids. CDR1 is MNHNY and CDR2 is SVGAGI in the germline V gene (reference sequence). V was clipped by 2 bases and J by 1 base, with 8 bases between them. The CDR3 is CASSYGQQNTEAFF. The DNA for the CDR3 is TGTGCCAGCAGTTACGGGCAGCAGAACACTGAAGCTTTCTTT.

The CDR3 DNA reads as TGTGCCAGTAGTATAGGGCGACTAGACTCCTACAATGAGCAGTTCTTC. This translates into CASSIGRLDSYNEQFF. The chain has TRBV19 and TRBJ2-1; perhaps TRBD2 as D (6 bases). Trimming removed 1 base from V and 0 bases from J, with 10 bases in between. Germline CDR1 reads LNHDA; CDR2 reads SQIVND (reference sequence). CDR3 length: 16 residues.

This chain joins TRBV25-1 and TRBJ1-3, with D unclear. The CDR3 length is 14 residues. Germline V gives CDR1 MGHDK, CDR2 SYGVNS. Trimming shortened V by 3 bases and J by 0 bases, and 6 bases separated the two germline ends. The CDR3 spells CASSDHLSGNTIYF. The CDR3 nucleotides are TGTGCCAGCAGTGATCATCTCTCTGGAAACACCATATATTTT.

This clonotype was seen ten or more times. The V gene is TRBV19, the J gene TRBJ2-3; 8 bases match TRBD1. This CDR3 contains 15 residues. J lost 4 bases, V lost 8 bases, and 11 bases had no gene match. From germline, CDR1 is LNHDA and CDR2 SQIVND (reference sequence). CDR3 in DNA: TGTGCCAGTCATGGGCGGACAGGGATGGCAGATACGCAGTATTTT. The encoded protein is CASHGRTGMADTQYF.

The table lists this clonotype with a few counts. The J gene is TRBJ2-1, the V gene TRBV12-3 or TRBV12-4; 10 bases map to TRBD1. V shed 4 bases and J 14 bases; nucleotides not matched to a gene: 5. The CDR3 spans 12 residues. CDR3 in DNA: TGTGCCAGCAGTTCGTCAGGACAGGGGGAGTTCTTC. This gives the protein CASSSSGQGEFF.

The genes are TRBV9 and TRBJ2-7; 7 bases fit TRBD1. V trimming: 0 bases; J trimming: 4 bases; junction bases outside the gene matches: 7. Germline V gene lookup returns CDR1 SGDLS and CDR2 YYNGEE. This CDR3 has 15 residues. In DNA form, the CDR3 reads TGTGCCAGCAGCGTAGCTACGGGACAGATTTACGAGCAGTACTTC. This encodes CASSVATGQIYEQYF. Variable domain in full (rest from reference TRBV9 and TRBJ2-7): DSGVTQTPKHLITATGQRVTLRCSPRSGDLSVYWYQQSLDQGLQFLIQYYNGEERAKGNILERFSAQQFPDLHSELNLSSLELGDSALYFCASSVATGQIYEQYFGPGTRLTVT.

The rearrangement joins TRBV7-2 to TRBJ1-5, with a tentative D call TRBD1 (5 bases). V gave up 0 bases and J gave up 5 bases, with 11 bases separating them. CDR3 length equals 15 residues. Germline assignment: CDR1 SGHTA and CDR2 FQGNSA. CDR3 residues: CASSLAQGDYQPQHF. The CDR3 bases are TGTGCCAGCAGCTTAGCGCAGGGAGATTATCAGCCCCAGCATTTT.

This rearrangement joins TRBV5-4 to TRBJ1-2, with TRBD1 matching over 7 bases. Germline V gene data show CDR1 as SGHNT and CDR2 as YYREEE (reference sequence). Losses at the gene ends were 2 bases for V and 4 bases for J; bases not matched to a gene: 5. The CDR3 spans 14 residues. CDR3 sequence (DNA): TGTGCCAGCAGCTTTCCGGGACAGATCTATGGCTACACCTTC. This translates into CASSFPGQIYGYTF.

This chain uses TRBV6-6 with TRBJ2-6; the D gene is possibly TRBD2 (5 bases). Germline lookup yields CDR1 MNHNY and CDR2 SVGAGI (reference sequence). Trimming removed 7 bases from V and 2 bases from J, with 18 bases in between. This CDR3 has 17 amino acids. CDR3 sequence reads: CASTISDGVPGANVLTF. The CDR3 DNA follows: TGTGCCAGCACTATAAGCGACGGGGTCCCTGGGGCCAACGTCCTGACTTTC.

There are a few counts of this clonotype. This rearrangement joins TRBV7-2 to TRBJ2-1; 11 nucleotides line up with TRBD2. The germline CDR1 and CDR2 sequences are SGHTA and FQGNSA. Trimming at V came to 1 base and at J to 9 bases, leaving 5 bases not matched to a gene. The CDR3 is 15 amino acids. Written as DNA, the CDR3 is TGTGCCAGCAGCTTAGATAGCGGGAGGGCCGTTGAGCAGTTCTTC. Protein sequence: CASSLDSGRAVEQFF.

This clonotype has a handful of counts. This sequence joins TRBV6-5 and TRBJ1-6; 7 bases map to TRBD1. Trimming removed 10 bases from V and 4 bases from J; junction bases left unmatched: 16. CDR1 and CDR2 from the germline V gene are MNHEY and SVGAGI. CDR3 length: 17 amino acids. The CDR3 here is CATTNDRVRSYNSPLHF. The DNA of the CDR3 is TGTGCCACCACCAACGACAGGGTCCGGAGTTATAATTCACCCCTCCACTTT.

This sequence joins TRBV27 and TRBJ2-3; D not certain. The CDR3 has 15 amino acids. The V end lost 8 bases, the J end lost 2 bases, and 17 bases lay between the germline ends. Germline V gives CDR1 MNHEY, CDR2 SMNVEV (reference sequence). The CDR3, as DNA: TGTGCCAGCCAACCGGGCGCTGGCTACACAGATACGCAGTATTTT. Translation: CASQPGAGYTDTQYF.

This clonotype has a handful of counts. This chain joins TRBV5-6 and TRBJ2-7; D unclear. CDR3 length equals 13 residues. With 2 bases removed from V and 4 bases from J, the gap between germline ends came to 10 bases. CDR1 and CDR2 (germline): SGHDT, YYEEEE. This CDR3 reads CASSFPGNYEQYF. The CDR3 region has the DNA TGTGCCAGCAGCTTTCCTGGTAATTACGAGCAGTACTTC.

V and J are TRBV19 and TRBJ2-1; 10 bases align to TRBD2. CDR1 LNHDA and CDR2 SQIVND come from the germline V gene (reference sequence). Losses at the gene ends were 7 bases for V and 4 bases for J; bases not matched to a gene: 7. CDR3 length: 15 residues. In DNA, the CDR3 is TGTGCCAGTACCCTAGCGGGAGAATCGTACAATGAGCAGTTCTTC. It codes for CASTLAGESYNEQFF. Supplemented by reference TRBV19 and TRBJ2-1, the full variable domain reads DGGITQSPKYLFRKEGQNVTLSCEQNLNHDAMYWYRQDPGQGLRLIYYSQIVNDFQKGDIAEGYSVSREKKESFPLTVTSAQKNPTAFYLCASTLAGESYNEQFFGPGTRLTVL.

V is TRBV27 and J is TRBJ2-5; possibly TRBD2 for D (5 bases). Germline V gives CDR1 MNHEY, CDR2 SMNVEV (reference sequence). The ends were cut back, 3 bases at V and 5 bases at J, with 13 bases in the middle. The CDR3 length is 14 residues. The CDR3, as DNA: TGTGCCAGCAGTTTCGGGCTAGCTGGCGAGACCCAGTACTTC. It encodes CASSFGLAGETQYF.

This sequence joins TRBV20-1 and TRBJ2-6; TRBD2 might be the D (6 bases). The length of the CDR3 is 14 residues. Trimming took 5 bases from V and 4 from J, leaving 12 bases between them. The V gene's germline CDR1 is DFQATT and CDR2 SNEGSKA (reference sequence). The CDR3 loop is CSAPLASGANVLTF. The CDR3 nucleotides are TGCAGTGCTCCTCTAGCGTCGGGGGCCAACGTCCTGACTTTC.

This clonotype was recorded a few times. This sequence joins TRBV28 and TRBJ2-1; 7 bases agree with TRBD2. V dropped 9 bases and J dropped 6; count of bases not matched to a gene: 14. The CDR3 consists of 15 residues. Germline lookup yields CDR1 MDHEN and CDR2 SYDVKM. The CDR3 spells CASTATGGGVNEQFF. The CDR3 DNA is TGTGCCAGTACGGCTACGGGAGGAGGGGTCAATGAGCAGTTCTTC.

The sample holds a few counts of this clonotype. V usage is TRBV6-6 and J usage is TRBJ1-4; D gene unclear. V lost 6 bases and J lost 10, with 12 bases in between. The V gene's germline CDR1 is MNHNY and CDR2 SVGAGI (reference sequence). This CDR3 is built from 12 residues. The CDR3 DNA follows: TGTGCCAGCAGGAGGGATTTGGTAAAACTGTTTTTT. Its translation: CASRRDLVKLFF.

This clonotype has only a few counts. This chain connects TRBV28 to TRBJ1-1, with D unclear. The germline V gene has CDR1 MDHEN and CDR2 SYDVKM. Trimming took 6 bases from V and 3 from J, leaving 11 bases between them. This CDR3 contains 13 residues. In nucleotides, the CDR3 is TGTGCCAGCAGCCTAGGTTTAGACACTGAAGCTTTCTTT. Translating gives CASSLGLDTEAFF. The whole variable domain, filled in from reference TRBV28 and TRBJ1-1, reads DVKVTQSSRYLVKRTGEKVFLECVQDMDHENMFWYRQDPGLGLRLIYFSYDVKMKEKGDIPEGYSVSREKKERFSLILESASTNQTSMYLCASSLGLDTEAFFGQGTRLTVV.

This chain joins TRBV5-1 and TRBJ1-4; D is possibly TRBD1 (5 bases). The CDR3 totals 14 residues. V lost 1 base to trimming and J lost 4 bases, with 8 bases between them. CDR1 SGHRS and CDR2 YFSETQ come from the germline V gene. The chain's CDR3 is CASSLRTSNEKLFF. In nucleotides, the CDR3 is TGCGCCAGCAGCTTGAGGACAAGTAATGAAAAACTGTTTTTT. Filled out from reference TRBV5-1 and TRBJ1-4, the complete variable domain reads KAGVTQTPRYLIKTRGQQVTLSCSPISGHRSVSWYQQTPGQGLQFLFEYFSETQRNKGNFPGRFSGRQFSNSRSEMNVSTLELGDSALYLCASSLRTSNEKLFFGSGTQLSVL.